The 25 T cell receptor beta chains reported below all come from one sample, sequenced in a study of technical replicates of blood from a few donors. Clones were sequenced by immunoSEQ multiplex PCR, and TCRdb holds only the in-frame ones, with some missing. The sample yields more than 75,000 clones, around 94% seen once. Sequenced input: T cells isolated from PBMCs. These TCRs come from a human donor in good health.

The CDR3 sequence is CAWSPGRDTEAFF. CDR3 nucleotides: TGTGCCTGGAGTCCAGGGAGGGACACTGAAGCTTTCTTT. The rearrangement links TRBV30 to TRBJ1-1; D possibly corresponds to TRBD1 (5 bases). With 2 bases removed from V and 3 bases from J, the gap between germline ends came to 10 bases. The germline V gene has CDR1 GTSNPN and CDR2 SVGIG (reference sequence). This CDR3 has 13 amino acids.

A single count supports this clone. The chain employs TRBV2 and TRBJ1-5, with D unresolved. Germline loops: CDR1 SNHLY, CDR2 FYNNEI. V was trimmed by 3 bases and J by 6 bases, leaving 12 bases between them. The CDR3 spans 14 residues. The CDR3: CASSERVGGQPQHF. The CDR3 bases are TGTGCCAGCAGTGAGAGGGTTGGAGGTCAGCCCCAGCATTTT.

The genes are TRBV7-3 and TRBJ2-7, with TRBD1 matching 9 bases. CDR1 SGHTA and CDR2 FQGTGA come from the germline V gene. The V segment lost 5 bases and the J segment 3 bases; nucleotides outside the gene matches: 2. The length of the CDR3 is 13 residues. The CDR3 DNA is TGTGCCAGCAGCCCGGGACAGGGCTACGAGCAGTACTTC. This sequence encodes CASSPGQGYEQYF.

CDR3 loop: CASSRNSGRLYEQYF. The DNA of the CDR3 is TGCGCCAGCAGCCGTAATAGCGGGAGGTTGTACGAGCAGTACTTC. The chain carries TRBV4-1 and TRBJ2-7, with TRBD2 matching over 10 bases. Germline V gene data show CDR1 as MGHRA and CDR2 as YSYEKL. The V gene end was trimmed by 4 bases and the J gene end by 4 bases; junction bases not matched to a gene: 7. The CDR3 extends over 15 amino acids.

The rearrangement joins TRBV2 to TRBJ2-2; D gene ambiguous. Germline-derived CDR1 and CDR2 are SNHLY and FYNNEI. CDR3 size: 14 residues. Trimming stripped 10 bases from V and 3 bases from J, with 15 bases between. In DNA form, the CDR3 reads TGTGCCACCACCGTTGAGTTTCACACCGGGGAGCTGTTTTTT. It yields the protein CATTVEFHTGELFF.

The chain joins TRBV7-2 to TRBJ1-2; 7 nucleotides align to TRBD1. Germline lookup yields CDR1 SGHTA and CDR2 FQGNSA. The CDR3 totals 18 residues. The trim removed 2 bases at V and 8 bases at J, leaving 20 bases unmatched. The CDR3 coding sequence is TGTGCCAGCAGCTTACCCTTCTCGACAGGGAAGGATTCGTGGGGCTACACCTTC. Translated, it gives CASSLPFSTGKDSWGYTF. The whole variable domain, filled in from reference TRBV7-2 and TRBJ1-2, reads GAGVSQSPSNKVTEKGKDVELRCDPISGHTALYWYRQSLGQGLEFLIYFQGNSAPDKSGLPSDRFSAERTGGSVSTLTIQRTQQEDSAVYLCASSLPFSTGKDSWGYTFGSGTRLTVV.

The chain combines TRBV19 with TRBJ1-1; weak D call: TRBD1 (5 bases). V lost 5 bases to trimming and J lost 5 bases, with 18 bases between them. Germline V gene sequence: CDR1 LNHDA, CDR2 SQIVND (reference sequence). The CDR3 has 15 residues. In DNA form, the CDR3 reads TGTGCCAGTAGTTCCCAAGACAGCAGAGGAACTGAAGCTTTCTTT. This sequence encodes CASSSQDSRGTEAFF.

The chain carries TRBV29-1 and TRBJ2-3; D gene ambiguous. Germline V gene data show CDR1 as SQVTM and CDR2 as ANQGSEA. There are 12 residues in the CDR3. V was shortened by 4 bases and J by 4 bases, with 9 bases between the two germline ends. The CDR3 loop reads CSVGVSSDTQYF. The CDR3 DNA follows: TGCAGCGTTGGCGTGAGCTCAGATACGCAGTATTTT.

This clone was seen just once. The genes are TRBV7-9 and TRBJ2-1; TRBD2 might be the D (5 bases). This CDR3 is 13 amino acids long. The V end was cut by 3 bases, the J end by 8 bases, with 11 bases between. Germline CDR1 SEHNR, CDR2 FQNEAQ (reference sequence). Here the CDR3 reads CASSLSVGDEQFF. CDR3 coding DNA: TGTGCCAGCAGCTTGTCCGTGGGAGATGAGCAGTTCTTC.

The chain uses TRBV11-3 and TRBJ2-1; TRBD2 agrees at 13 bases. Looked up from germline, CDR1 is SGHNT and CDR2 is YENEEA. The CDR3 contains 17 residues. V dropped 3 bases and J dropped 5; count of bases not matched to a gene: 7. CDR3: CASSFGLAGVINNEQFF. The CDR3 bases are TGTGCCAGCAGCTTCGGACTAGCGGGAGTGATAAACAATGAGCAGTTCTTC. Using reference TRBV11-3 and TRBJ2-1 for the parts outside the CDR3, the full variable domain is EAGVVQSPRYKIIEKKQPVAFWCNPISGHNTLYWYLQNLGQGPELLIRYENEEAVDDSQLPKDRFSAERLKGVDSTLKIQPAELGDSAVYLCASSFGLAGVINNEQFFGPGTRLTVL.

The chain recombines TRBV30 with TRBJ1-4, with 8 bases lining up with TRBD1. The V gene end was trimmed by 5 bases and the J gene end by 10 bases; junction bases not matched to a gene: 0. The length of the CDR3 is 10 residues. Germline CDR1 reads GTSNPN; CDR2 reads SVGIG (reference sequence). The CDR3, as DNA: TGTGCCTGGGGACAGGGAAAACTGTTTTTT. Protein sequence: CAWGQGKLFF.

This sequence joins TRBV19 and TRBJ2-2; 8 bases line up with TRBD2. This CDR3 has 17 amino acids. V lost 6 bases, J lost 1 base, and 10 bases stayed unmatched. Germline CDR1 and CDR2: LNHDA and SQIVND (reference sequence). The CDR3 DNA follows: TGTGCCAGTAGCAGATCTTCGGGAGGGCGGAACACCGGGGAGCTGTTTTTT. Translated: CASSRSSGGRNTGELFF.

This chain joins TRBV19 and TRBJ2-3, with TRBD1 identical over 9 bases. Trimming took 10 bases from V and 2 from J; bases not matched to a gene: 4. This CDR3 is 13 amino acids long. Germline V gene lookup returns CDR1 LNHDA and CDR2 SQIVND (reference sequence). As DNA, the CDR3 is TGTGCCACCCGGGACAGGGTCACAGATACGCAGTATTTT. It yields the protein CATRDRVTDTQYF.

The chain carries TRBV7-2 and TRBJ1-3, with D perhaps matching TRBD1 (5 bases). V was cut by 5 bases and J by 1 base, with 15 bases left in between. The CDR3 extends over 16 amino acids. Per germline, CDR1 SGHTA and CDR2 FQGNSA. DNA of the CDR3: TGTGCCAGCAGCCAGAGGCCAGGGACTTCTGGAAACACCATATATTTT. It is translated as CASSQRPGTSGNTIYF.

This sequence joins TRBV28 and TRBJ2-6, with a possible D match to TRBD1 (5 bases). The CDR3 extends over 16 amino acids. Germline V gives CDR1 MDHEN, CDR2 SYDVKM. V was trimmed by 4 bases and J by 1 base, leaving 11 bases between them. CDR3 DNA: TGTGCCAGCAGTTCGAGCAGGGAATCTGGGGCCAACGTCCTGACTTTC. This translates into CASSSSRESGANVLTF.

The rearrangement uses TRBV4-1 and TRBJ1-3; D gene unclear. Germline V lookup: CDR1 MGHRA, CDR2 YSYEKL. The CDR3 contains 16 residues. The V end lost 2 bases, the J end lost 0 bases, and 11 bases lay between the germline ends. The CDR3 DNA reads as TGCGCCAGCAGCCAACGGGGAGGGTCCTCTGGAAACACCATATATTTT. It is translated as CASSQRGGSSGNTIYF.

The rearrangement uses TRBV4-1 and TRBJ2-7; 11 bases map to TRBD2. Germline values: CDR1 MGHRA, CDR2 YSYEKL. There are 15 residues in the CDR3. Trimming cost V 4 bases and J 2 bases; bases outside gene matches: 4. The CDR3 DNA is TGCGCCAGCAGCCTAATGACTAGCGGGACCTACGAGCAGTACTTC. Protein product: CASSLMTSGTYEQYF.

Here the CDR3 DNA reads TGTGCCAGCAGTGAATTGGGGACAGGGCTCGAGCAGTACTTC. This translates into CASSELGTGLEQYF. This chain joins TRBV6-1 and TRBJ2-7; 9 nucleotides agree with TRBD1. V gave up 2 bases and J gave up 6 bases; unmatched junction bases: 5. CDR3 size: 14 residues. Germline lookup yields CDR1 MNHNS and CDR2 SASEGT.

A single count supports this clone. This chain connects TRBV30 to TRBJ2-7; 8 nucleotides align to TRBD1. The junction had 17 bases not matched to a gene; V was cut back by 5 bases and J by 2 bases. The CDR3 contains 17 residues. From germline, CDR1 is GTSNPN and CDR2 SVGIG (reference sequence). CDR3 region: CAWVLPPGTGRPYEQYF. In DNA form, the CDR3 reads TGTGCCTGGGTGCTGCCCCCGGGGACAGGCCGTCCCTACGAGCAGTACTTC.

The chain is built from TRBV6-1 and TRBJ1-2, with a tentative D call TRBD1 (6 bases). Trimming removed 1 base at V and 4 bases at J, with 13 bases between. CDR3 length equals 15 residues. Germline V gene lookup returns CDR1 MNHNS and CDR2 SASEGT. The chain's CDR3 is CASSEGPGAVYGYTF. The CDR3 DNA is TGTGCCAGCAGTGAAGGTCCAGGGGCAGTCTATGGCTACACCTTC.

J is TRBJ2-7 and V is TRBV27; maybe TRBD2 (5 bases). Germline loops: CDR1 MNHEY, CDR2 SMNVEV (reference sequence). Trimming removed 3 bases at V and 3 bases at J, with 15 bases between. The CDR3 is 15 amino acids. This CDR3 is CASSFSHRLLYEQYF. The DNA of the CDR3 is TGTGCCAGCAGTTTCTCCCACAGACTACTCTACGAGCAGTACTTC.

J is TRBJ1-2 and V is TRBV4-1, with D perhaps matching TRBD1 (6 bases). The CDR3 covers 16 residues. Trimming removed 0 bases from V and 10 bases from J, with 21 bases in between. Germline loops: CDR1 MGHRA, CDR2 YSYEKL. The CDR3 DNA is TGCGCCAGCAGCCAAGAGAGGGGGAGAGGACGCAATTCCTACACCTTC. Translated, it gives CASSQERGRGRNSYTF.

V usage is TRBV9 and J usage is TRBJ2-1; the D is unclear. Germline loops: CDR1 SGDLS, CDR2 YYNGEE. CDR3 length: 12 amino acids. With 0 bases removed from V and 7 bases from J, the gap between germline ends came to 5 bases. The CDR3 sequence is CASSVDGNEQFF. The CDR3 nucleotides read TGTGCCAGCAGCGTAGACGGGAATGAGCAGTTCTTC.

The chain employs TRBV29-1 and TRBJ2-4; no firm D call. The germline V and J ends were trimmed by 4 bases and 3 bases, with 10 bases remaining between them. CDR1 SQVTM and CDR2 ANQGSEA come from the germline V gene. The CDR3 consists of 13 residues. The CDR3 spells CSVVSPSKNIQYF. The DNA of the CDR3 is TGCAGCGTTGTCAGCCCTAGCAAAAACATTCAGTACTTC. The full variable domain, in which reference TRBV29-1 and TRBJ2-4 provide the parts outside the CDR3, is SAVISQKPSRDICQRGTSLTIQCQVDSQVTMMFWYRQQPGQSLTLIATANQGSEATYESGFVIDKFPISRPNLTFSTLTVSNMSPEDSSIYLCSVVSPSKNIQYFGAGTRLSVL.

CDR3 nucleotides: TGTGCCAGCAGCCCCTACAACAGGGTGGACAATGAGCAGTTCTTC. Its translation: CASSPYNRVDNEQFF. This sequence joins TRBV5-8 and TRBJ2-1, with a tentative D call TRBD1 (6 bases). Germline CDR1 SGHTS, CDR2 YDEGEE. This CDR3 is 15 amino acids long. Trimming took 4 bases from V and 5 from J, leaving 16 bases between them.